This TCR beta chain was identified during a study of metastatic and nonmetastatic thyroid tumors. Study at large: Comparative analysis of repertoires was undertaken across blood and tumor or nodule tissue obtained from malignant and benign thyroid patients. Study results and limitations: Significantly higher TCR beta diversity was reportedly seen in malignant thyroid tumors than benign nodules, in blood and tumor.

In the original workflow: To classify distant metastasis in papillary thyroid cancer, a model was built from CDR3 differences across clinicopathological groups. TCRdb re-called clones from the PCR reads using MiXCR. The V and J calls here are based on TCRdb, not the publication. The sample gives approximately 21,000 clones, 20% to 30% of which show up once; under 6.5% is in the top ten. Thyroid surgery had not been preceded by any treatment in any patient. Notes on this clone: As yet, its antigen is unknown.

Trimming pared 0 bases from V and 3 bases from J, leaving 13 bases between. CDR1 and CDR2 (germline): SGHRS, YFSETQ. This CDR3 contains 15 residues. This receptor was identified in a female donor with papillary thyroid cancer or a benign thyroid nodule (not recorded which). Some clones in this sample may be carry-over from other donors' samples. This chain links TRBV5-1 with TRBJ2-7, with TRBD1 as a possible D gene (6 bases). Sequencing used tumor tissue. DNA of the CDR3: TGCGCCAGCAGCTTGGAGGTCGGACAGAGCTACGAGCAGTACTTC. Residues: CASSLEVGQSYEQYF.